Presented here are 6 T cell receptor beta chains from one specimen sequenced in a study of blood T cell repertoires in COVID-19. Generated by immunoSEQ multiplex PCR, the TCRdb table keeps only in-frame clones and is missing some. There are over 200,000 clones in the sample; approximately 88% occur only once, and about 0.65% lies in the top ten. Material: peripheral blood. These receptors originate from a human donor in a cohort sampled during active COVID-19.

The chain employs TRBV4-3 and TRBJ2-7, with D possibly TRBD1 on 6 matching bases. Between the trimmed V and J ends, which lost 0 bases and 0 bases, there was a span of 9 bases. The CDR3 runs to 15 residues. CDR1 is LGHNA and CDR2 is YSLEER in the germline V gene. The CDR3, as DNA: TGCGCCAGCAGCCAAGATAGGACAGTCTCCTACGAGCAGTACTTC. Its translation: CASSQDRTVSYEQYF.

The CDR3 DNA is TGTGCCAGCAGCTTTTCGTCCCGGGACAGAAGGACAGATACGCAGTATTTT. This codes for CASSFSSRDRRTDTQYF. The chain is built from TRBV7-4 and TRBJ2-3, with 7 bases fitting TRBD1. The CDR3 contains 17 residues. The ends lost 3 bases at V and 3 bases at J; junction bases unmatched: 12. The germline V gene encodes CDR1 SGHVT and CDR2 SQSDAQ.

V and J are TRBV12-3 or TRBV12-4 and TRBJ1-1; D remains unclear. This CDR3 has 13 amino acids. V was cut by 9 bases and J by 1 base, with 12 bases left in between. In nucleotides, the CDR3 is TGTGCCAGTGGGCAACCAGGGAACACTGAAGCTTTCTTT. Amino acid sequence: CASGQPGNTEAFF.

This chain joins TRBV30 and TRBJ1-1, with 10 bases fitting TRBD1. This CDR3 spans 19 amino acids. V shed 1 base, J shed 1 base, and the junction held 15 bases outside the gene matches. CDR1 and CDR2 (germline): GTSNPN, SVGIG (reference sequence). CDR3 amino acids: CAWSANPWDRGGSNTEAFF. As DNA, the CDR3 is TGTGCCTGGAGTGCCAACCCTTGGGACAGGGGAGGTTCGAACACTGAAGCTTTCTTT.

This clone has just one count. The chain recombines TRBV4-3 with TRBJ2-7; 8 positions match TRBD2. The CDR3 is 15 amino acids. Germline V lookup: CDR1 LGHNA, CDR2 YSLEER. V dropped 3 bases and J dropped 4; count of bases not matched to a gene: 8. The CDR3: CASSQYGGGMYEQYF. As DNA, the CDR3 is TGCGCCAGCAGCCAGTACGGGGGGGGCATGTACGAGCAGTACTTC.

The rearrangement uses TRBV12-3 or TRBV12-4 and TRBJ1-2; D is undetermined. Trimming left V 6 bases short and J 5 bases short, with 13 bases between. The CDR3 consists of 13 residues. CDR3 loop: CASSRWQVYGYTF. In DNA, the CDR3 is TGTGCCAGCAGCAGATGGCAGGTTTATGGCTACACCTTC.